These 20 T cell receptor beta chains were all obtained from the same sample, sequenced in a study of OX40 agonist ivuxolimab in advanced cancers. The data were produced by immunoSEQ multiplex PCR, yet TCRdb's version contains in-frame clones alone and is incomplete. The sample has about 14,000 clones; roughly three quarters are singletons. The sample was CD4+ or CD8+ T cells sorted from blood, taken in a trial of the OX40 agonist ivuxolimab. These receptors all come from an adult with an advanced solid tumor such as melanoma, head and neck, liver or kidney cancer.

The genes are TRBV7-9 and TRBJ2-5; tentatively, D is TRBD1 (6 bases). Trimming stripped 5 bases from V and 0 bases from J, with 13 bases between. The CDR3 loop spans 15 amino acids. CDR1 and CDR2 from the germline V gene are SEHNR and FQNEAQ (reference sequence). CDR3 loop: CASSPGTSYQETQYF. The CDR3 DNA sequence: TGTGCCAGCAGCCCTGGGACATCGTACCAAGAGACCCAGTACTTC.

The chain joins TRBV9 to TRBJ2-3; TRBD1 agrees at 9 bases. J gave up 2 bases and V 4 bases, and 8 bases lay outside the gene matches. This CDR3 region has 16 residues. Germline V gives CDR1 SGDLS, CDR2 YYNGEE. The CDR3 DNA is TGTGCCAGCAGCCCCGGGACAGGGAGTTACACAGATACGCAGTATTTT. Residues: CASSPGTGSYTDTQYF.

This chain connects TRBV7-3 to TRBJ2-7, with D maybe TRBD2 (7 bases). V lost 3 bases, J lost 3 bases, and 12 bases lay in between. The CDR3 has 14 residues. The germline CDR1 and CDR2 sequences are SGHTA and FQGTGA. CDR3 in amino acids: CASSFGGGSYEQYF. Written as DNA, the CDR3 is TGTGCCAGCAGCTTTGGGGGCGGGAGCTACGAGCAGTACTTC.

The chain is built from TRBV5-6 and TRBJ2-1; D gene ambiguous. CDR3 size: 12 residues. Germline loops: CDR1 SGHDT, CDR2 YYEEEE. With 1 base removed from V and 9 bases from J, the gap between germline ends came to 8 bases. The CDR3 DNA reads TGTGCCAGCAGCTTGACGGCAGGTGAGCAGTTCTTC. It translates to CASSLTAGEQFF. The variable domain in full, with the rest retrieved from reference TRBV5-6 and TRBJ2-1, is DAGVTQSPTHLIKTRGQQVTLRCSPKSGHDTVSWYQQALGQGPQFIFQYYEEEERQRGNFPDRFSGHQFPNYSSELNVNALLLGDSALYLCASSLTAGEQFFGPGTRLTVL.

This sequence joins TRBV27 and TRBJ2-3; 8 nucleotides agree with TRBD1. The V segment lost 4 bases and the J segment 0 bases; nucleotides outside the gene matches: 6. Looked up from germline, CDR1 is MNHEY and CDR2 is SMNVEV (reference sequence). CDR3 size: 16 residues. The CDR3 loop is CASSSWTGPSTDTQYF. The DNA of the CDR3 is TGTGCCAGCAGTTCTTGGACAGGGCCTAGCACAGATACGCAGTATTTT.

This clone was recorded a few times. V and J are TRBV9 and TRBJ2-7; 9 bases agree with TRBD1. V shed 4 bases and J 2 bases; nucleotides not matched to a gene: 7. Germline V lookup: CDR1 SGDLS, CDR2 YYNGEE. The CDR3 covers 15 residues. The CDR3 DNA sequence: TGTGCCAGCAGCTTAACAGGGGGCTTCACCTACGAGCAGTACTTC. Translating it yields CASSLTGGFTYEQYF.

This clone was found a few times. This chain uses TRBV19 with TRBJ2-1; no clear D. The germline V gene has CDR1 LNHDA and CDR2 SQIVND (reference sequence). The CDR3 has 14 amino acids. V was trimmed by 4 bases and J by 3 bases, leaving 10 bases between them. The CDR3 spells CASSRTSDYNEQFF. The CDR3 DNA follows: TGTGCCAGTAGTAGGACCTCCGACTACAATGAGCAGTTCTTC. Combining the CDR3 with reference TRBV19 and TRBJ2-1 gives the whole variable domain DGGITQSPKYLFRKEGQNVTLSCEQNLNHDAMYWYRQDPGQGLRLIYYSQIVNDFQKGDIAEGYSVSREKKESFPLTVTSAQKNPTAFYLCASSRTSDYNEQFFGPGTRLTVL.

The chain is built from TRBV2 and TRBJ2-3; D gene ambiguous. V lost 2 bases to trimming and J lost 2 bases, with 5 bases between them. Germline values: CDR1 SNHLY, CDR2 FYNNEI. The CDR3 totals 13 residues. The CDR3 loop reads CASSEWITDTQYF. The CDR3 DNA reads TGTGCCAGCAGTGAATGGATCACAGATACGCAGTATTTT. The whole variable domain, remainder taken from reference TRBV2 and TRBJ2-3, is EPEVTQTPSHQVTQMGQEVILRCVPISNHLYFYWYRQILGQKVEFLVSFYNNEISEKSEIFDDQFSVERPDGSNFTLKIRSTKLEDSAMYFCASSEWITDTQYFGPGTRLTVL.

The V call is TRBV6-6, the J call TRBJ2-1; D call uncertain. The CDR3 contains 12 residues. In germline, CDR1 is MNHNY, CDR2 SVGAGI (reference sequence). V lost 2 bases to trimming and J lost 9 bases, with 8 bases between them. DNA of the CDR3: TGTGCCAGCAGTTACCAAGCTAGTGAGCAGTTCTTC. Translation: CASSYQASEQFF.

The rearrangement links TRBV11-3 to TRBJ2-1; TRBD1 matches 11 bases. This CDR3 is built from 14 residues. The V gene's germline CDR1 is SGHNT and CDR2 YENEEA. V gave up 5 bases and J gave up 10 bases; unmatched junction bases: 7. The CDR3 nucleotides are TGTGCCAGCAGCAACCCGGACAGGGGGCACGAGCAGTTCTTC. This codes for CASSNPDRGHEQFF. Variable domain in full (rest from reference TRBV11-3 and TRBJ2-1): EAGVVQSPRYKIIEKKQPVAFWCNPISGHNTLYWYLQNLGQGPELLIRYENEEAVDDSQLPKDRFSAERLKGVDSTLKIQPAELGDSAVYLCASSNPDRGHEQFFGPGTRLTVL.

The chain uses TRBV27 and TRBJ1-1; D unresolved. Germline CDR1 reads MNHEY; CDR2 reads SMNVEV (reference sequence). CDR3 length equals 13 residues. Trimming pared 5 bases from V and 5 bases from J, leaving 12 bases between. CDR3 in DNA: TGTGCCAGCAGTAGGAGGGTGGGAACTGAAGCTTTCTTT. This translates into CASSRRVGTEAFF.

The chain carries TRBV6-4 and TRBJ2-1; 11 bases align to TRBD2. Germline CDR1 MRHNA, CDR2 SNTAGT. This CDR3 has 18 amino acids. Trimming removed 5 bases from V and 0 bases from J; junction bases left unmatched: 9. CDR3 loop: CASSRLAGGQSSYNEQFF. DNA of the CDR3: TGTGCCAGCAGTAGGCTAGCGGGGGGCCAAAGCTCCTACAATGAGCAGTTCTTC.

The rearrangement links TRBV28 to TRBJ1-5; 10 bases agree with TRBD1. There are 16 residues in the CDR3. From germline, CDR1 is MDHEN and CDR2 SYDVKM. V lost 6 bases, J lost 0 bases, and 5 bases stayed unmatched. CDR3 DNA sequence: TGTGCCAGCAGCATGGACAGGGGGAATAGCAATCAGCCCCAGCATTTT. The encoded protein is CASSMDRGNSNQPQHF.

The J gene is TRBJ2-7, the V gene TRBV5-4, with 10 positions matching TRBD2. After removal of 0 bases from V and 6 bases from J, the junction contained 6 bases not matched to a gene. Per germline, CDR1 SGHNT and CDR2 YYREEE (reference sequence). This CDR3 spans 15 amino acids. In nucleotides, the CDR3 is TGTGCCAGCAGCTTGGACCTAGCGGGAGCCTTCGAGCAGTACTTC. This codes for CASSLDLAGAFEQYF.

The chain couples TRBV7-6 to TRBJ2-2, with D perhaps TRBD1 or TRBD2 (5 bases each). The length of the CDR3 is 15 residues. CDR1 and CDR2 (germline): SGHVS, FNYEAQ. V shed 3 bases and J shed 6 bases, with 14 bases lying between them. The CDR3 DNA reads as TGTGCCAGCAGCTTCCGGGCCAGGGACGCCGGGGAGCTGTTTTTT. It is translated as CASSFRARDAGELFF.

This clone turned up a few times. This chain connects TRBV4-3 to TRBJ1-1; no clear D. CDR1 is LGHNA and CDR2 is YSLEER in the germline V gene. V was trimmed by 1 base and J by 1 base, leaving 7 bases between them. There are 14 residues in the CDR3. CDR3 bases: TGCGCCAGCAGCCAAGCCAGGACGAACACTGAAGCTTTCTTT. Translated, it gives CASSQARTNTEAFF.

CDR3 DNA sequence: TGTGCCAGCAGCTTGCGGCGCGGCTACACCTTC. Translation gives CASSLRRGYTF. The genes are TRBV5-6 and TRBJ1-2; no firm D call. This CDR3 is 11 amino acids long. The V end lost 1 base, the J end lost 8 bases, and 6 bases lay between the germline ends. Germline lookup yields CDR1 SGHDT and CDR2 YYEEEE. The variable domain in full, completed from reference TRBV5-6 and TRBJ1-2, reads DAGVTQSPTHLIKTRGQQVTLRCSPKSGHDTVSWYQQALGQGPQFIFQYYEEEERQRGNFPDRFSGHQFPNYSSELNVNALLLGDSALYLCASSLRRGYTFGSGTRLTVV.

V usage is TRBV7-9 and J usage is TRBJ1-2; 7 bases map to TRBD1. With V trimmed by 4 bases and J by 1 base, 12 bases remained unmatched. The CDR3 sequence is 17 residues long. The germline CDR1 and CDR2 sequences are SEHNR and FQNEAQ (reference sequence). The CDR3 protein is CASSSLQTGLINYGYTF. DNA of the CDR3: TGTGCCAGCAGCTCGCTCCAGACAGGGCTCATTAACTATGGCTACACCTTC. The variable domain in full, completed from reference TRBV7-9 and TRBJ1-2, reads DTGVSQNPRHKITKRGQNVTFRCDPISEHNRLYWYRQTLGQGPEFLTYFQNEAQLEKSRLLSDRFSAERPKGSFSTLEIQRTEQGDSAMYLCASSSLQTGLINYGYTFGSGTRLTVV.

A single count supports this clone. The genes are TRBV4-3 and TRBJ2-1, with 12 bases aligning to TRBD2. The J segment lost 8 bases and the V segment lost 8 bases, leaving 10 bases of the junction unmatched. Germline assignment: CDR1 LGHNA and CDR2 YSLEER. The CDR3 spans 15 residues. The CDR3 loop is CASSRTSGDTDEQFF. CDR3 nucleotide sequence: TGCGCCAGCTCCAGGACTAGCGGGGATACGGATGAGCAGTTCTTC.

The chain employs TRBV25-1 and TRBJ2-7; 12 nucleotides match TRBD2. The length of the CDR3 is 16 residues. The V gene's germline CDR1 is MGHDK and CDR2 SYGVNS. V was pared by 3 bases and J by 4 bases, with 7 bases of the junction left unmatched. CDR3 sequence (DNA): TGTGCCAGCAGTGACCATAGACTAGCGGGGGCGTACGAGCAGTACTTC. This encodes CASSDHRLAGAYEQYF.